The present T cell receptor (beta chain) was sequenced within a study of blood T cell repertoires in COVID-19. Assay used: immunoSEQ multiplex PCR; TCRdb lists only in-frame clones, some missing. The table has about 160,000 clones, around 87% seen once. The CDR3 has 16 residues. Looked up from germline, CDR1 is SGDLS and CDR2 is YYNGEE. Trimming removed 3 bases from V and 8 bases from J, with 23 bases in between. Cohort assignment relied on participant-reported clinical history. V and J are TRBV9 and TRBJ1-2; TRBD1 is a possible D gene (6 bases). The TCR was taken from a woman between 45 and 65 years old who had recovered from COVID-19. The sample taken for sequencing was PBMCs or T cells enriched from blood (not recorded which). CDR3 nucleotides: TGTGCCAGCAGCGGCGAATCAGGGGAATTGCTGGGAGGCTACACCTTC. It codes for CASSGESGELLGGYTF. The variable domain in full, completed from reference TRBV9 and TRBJ1-2, reads DSGVTQTPKHLITATGQRVTLRCSPRSGDLSVYWYQQSLDQGLQFLIQYYNGEERAKGNILERFSAQQFPDLHSELNLSSLELGDSALYFCASSGESGELLGGYTFGSGTRLTVV.